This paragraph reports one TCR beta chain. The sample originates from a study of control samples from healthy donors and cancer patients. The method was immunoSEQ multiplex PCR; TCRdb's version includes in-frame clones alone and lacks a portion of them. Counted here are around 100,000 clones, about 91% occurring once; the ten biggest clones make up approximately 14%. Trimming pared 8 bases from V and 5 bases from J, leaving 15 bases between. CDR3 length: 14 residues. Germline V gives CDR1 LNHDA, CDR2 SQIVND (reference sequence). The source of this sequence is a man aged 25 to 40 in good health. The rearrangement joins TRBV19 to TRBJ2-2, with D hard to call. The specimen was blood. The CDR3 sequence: CASLGTWRTGELFF. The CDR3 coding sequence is TGTGCCAGTTTAGGCACGTGGAGAACCGGGGAGCTGTTTTTT.